This TCR beta chain was captured in a study of T cells in Graves' hyperthyroidism and ophthalmopathy. Drawn at first hyperthyroidism diagnosis, the blood sample preceded any ophthalmopathy symptoms. RNA transcripts served as the template for amplifying TCR beta CDR3 regions. Initially, a first-round RT-PCR of the TCR CDR3 employed the HTBI primer set. TCRdb re-derived calls from the multiplex PCR reads in MiXCR, one entry per CDR3 protein. The sample consists of about 720,000 distinct CDR3 sequences, around 19% of them appearing once. The CDR3 runs to 13 residues. Germline CDR1 and CDR2: MNHEY and SVGAGI. V lost 2 bases and J lost 2, with 7 bases in between. This clonotype has only a few counts.

Sequenced sample: blood. The clonotype comes from a woman aged 45-65 years with Graves' hyperthyroidism that later progressed to Graves' ophthalmopathy. V gene TRBV6-5 combines with J gene TRBJ2-7; D uncertain. CDR3 sequence: CASSYTQTYEQYF. DNA for the CDR3: TGTGCCAGCAGTTACACACAGACCTACGAGCAGTACTTC.